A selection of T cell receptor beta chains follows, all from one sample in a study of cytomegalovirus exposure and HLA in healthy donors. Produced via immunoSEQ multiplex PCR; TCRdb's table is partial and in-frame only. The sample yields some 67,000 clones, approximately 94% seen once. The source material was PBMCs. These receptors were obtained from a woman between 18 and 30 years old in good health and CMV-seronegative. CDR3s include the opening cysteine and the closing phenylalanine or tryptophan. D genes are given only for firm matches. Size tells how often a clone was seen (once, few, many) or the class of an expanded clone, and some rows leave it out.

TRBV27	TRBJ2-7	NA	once	TGTGCCAGCACCCTACGGCCTGGAGCCTACGAGCAGTACTTC	CASTLRPGAYEQYF
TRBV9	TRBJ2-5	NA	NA	TGTGCCAGCAGCGCTCGTGGTCTGGGCTATGAAGAGACCCAGTACTTC	CASSARGLGYEETQYF
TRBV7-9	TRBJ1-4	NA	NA	TGTGCCAGCAGCCGTGGGGGCCCGAATGAAAAACTGTTTTTT	CASSRGGPNEKLFF
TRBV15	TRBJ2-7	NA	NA	TGTGCCACCAGCAGAGATCGAGGGGGACGTGCCACCTACGAGCAGTACTTC	CATSRDRGGRATYEQYF
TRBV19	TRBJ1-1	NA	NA	TGTGCCAGTAGTATAGTCGGGGGTAGTGGCACTGAAGCTTTCTTT	CASSIVGGSGTEAFF
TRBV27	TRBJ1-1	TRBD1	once	TGTGCCAGCAGTTTCGGGACAGGGTTGAACACTGAAGCTTTCTTT	CASSFGTGLNTEAFF
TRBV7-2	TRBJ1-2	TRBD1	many	TGTGCCAGCAGCGACCCCTCCTCGACAGGGGGCAGGGGCTACACCTTC	CASSDPSSTGGRGYTF
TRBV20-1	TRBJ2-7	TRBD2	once	TGCAGTGCTAGACTAGCGGGAGGGTTGTACTTC	CSARLAGGLYF
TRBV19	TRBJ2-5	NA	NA	TGTGCCAGTAGTATAGACTTGGACTATTCGGAGACCCAGTACTTC	CASSIDLDYSETQYF
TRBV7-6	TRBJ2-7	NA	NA	TGTGCCAGCAGCGCGGGAACTCAAGAGCAGTACTTC	CASSAGTQEQYF
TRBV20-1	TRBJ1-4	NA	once	TGCAGTGCTACCAAATCCGAAAAACTGTTTTTT	CSATKSEKLFF
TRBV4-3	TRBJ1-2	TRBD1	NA	TGCGCCAGCAGCCAAATCACAGGGGGCGGCTATGGCTACACCTTC	CASSQITGGGYGYTF
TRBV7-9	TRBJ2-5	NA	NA	TGTGCCAGCAGCTTAGTCAGCCAAGAGACCCAGTACTTC	CASSLVSQETQYF
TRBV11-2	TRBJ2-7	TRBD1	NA	TGTGCCAGCAGCTTACGCGCCGGGACAGGGGGTTTCGGGGATTACGAGCAGTACTTC	CASSLRAGTGGFGDYEQYF
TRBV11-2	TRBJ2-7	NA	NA	TGTGCCAGCAGCTTCGGGGTCTCCTACGAGCAGTACTTC	CASSFGVSYEQYF
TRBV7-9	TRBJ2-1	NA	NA	TGTGCCAGCAGCCCAACGATGCGGGACTACAATGAGCAGTTCTTC	CASSPTMRDYNEQFF
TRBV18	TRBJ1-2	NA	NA	TGTGCCAGCTCACCACCAACAGGCTATGGCTACACCTTC	CASSPPTGYGYTF
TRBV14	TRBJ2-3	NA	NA	TGTGCCAGCAGCCCCGGGACTGGCACAGATACGCAGTATTTT	CASSPGTGTDTQYF
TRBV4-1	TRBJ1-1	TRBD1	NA	TGCGCCAGCAGCCCAATCAAGATACAGGACAGGAGGAACACTGAAGCTTTCTTT	CASSPIKIQDRRNTEAFF
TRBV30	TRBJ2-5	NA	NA	TGTGCCTGGAGTGCGCAGTGGGGCCCAGGAGAGACCCAGTACTTC	CAWSAQWGPGETQYF
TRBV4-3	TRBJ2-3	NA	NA	TGCGCCAGCAGCCAAGATAAGCTGGGGGCCGATACGCAGTATTTT	CASSQDKLGADTQYF
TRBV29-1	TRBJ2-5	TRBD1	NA	TGCAGCCAGTCAGGGGGCTCTCTAGAGACCCAGTACTTC	CSQSGGSLETQYF
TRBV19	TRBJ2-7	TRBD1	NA	TGTGCCAGTAGTATAGGGGACAGGGGTATCTACGAGCAGTACTTC	CASSIGDRGIYEQYF
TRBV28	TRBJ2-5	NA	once	TGTGCCAGCAGTTTTTATAGACCGTCATCAGGAGAGACCCAGTACTTC	CASSFYRPSSGETQYF
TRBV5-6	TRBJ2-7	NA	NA	TGTGCCAGCAGCCCTACAGCGGCCTACGAGCAGTACTTC	CASSPTAAYEQYF
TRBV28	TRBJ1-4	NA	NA	TGTGCCAGCAGCCTTCTTGATGAAAAACTGTTTTTT	CASSLLDEKLFF
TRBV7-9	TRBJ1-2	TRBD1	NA	TGTGCCAGCAGCTCTTGGACAGGGCTTGGCTACACCTTC	CASSSWTGLGYTF
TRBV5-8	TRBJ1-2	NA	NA	TGTGCCAGCACCCCCATGGGACATGACTATGGCTACACCTTC	CASTPMGHDYGYTF
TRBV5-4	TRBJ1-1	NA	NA	TGTGCCAGCAGCTTGGACAGGGAAGCTTTCTTT	CASSLDREAFF
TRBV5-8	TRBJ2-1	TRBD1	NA	TGTGCCACCGTGGGGGACAGGGGAAATAATGAGCAGTTCTTC	CATVGDRGNNEQFF
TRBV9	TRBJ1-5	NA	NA	TGTGCCAGCAGCGAGGGGGATAGCAATCAGCCCCAGCATTTT	CASSEGDSNQPQHF
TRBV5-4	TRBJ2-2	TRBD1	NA	TGTGCCAGCAGTCCCGGACAGGGTAGGCCCGGGGAGCTGTTTTTT	CASSPGQGRPGELFF
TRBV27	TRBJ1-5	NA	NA	TGTGCCAGCAGTTCGGGGGGCGCGAGCAATCAGCCCCAGCATTTT	CASSSGGASNQPQHF
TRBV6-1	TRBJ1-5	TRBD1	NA	TGTGCCAGCAGTCGGACAGGGCATCAGCCCCAGCATTTT	CASSRTGHQPQHF
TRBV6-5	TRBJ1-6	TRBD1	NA	TGTGCCAGCAGTGCGACAGGGAGATCACCCCTCCACTTT	CASSATGRSPLHF
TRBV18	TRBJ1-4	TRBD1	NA	TGTGCCAGCTCACCACGGGGACAGAATCCAACTAATGAAAAACTGTTTTTT	CASSPRGQNPTNEKLFF
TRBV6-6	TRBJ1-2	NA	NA	TGTGCCAGCAGTCCAGGACCCGAGGGAATCTACACCTTC	CASSPGPEGIYTF
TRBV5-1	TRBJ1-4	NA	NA	TGCGCCAGCAGCCCGTGGGACAATCCTACAACTAATGAAAAACTGTTTTTT	CASSPWDNPTTNEKLFF
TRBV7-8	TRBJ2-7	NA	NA	TGTGCCAGCAGCCCCGCCCAGGGCGCTTCCTACGAGCAGTACTTC	CASSPAQGASYEQYF
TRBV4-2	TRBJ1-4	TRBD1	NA	TGTGCCAGCAGCTCCCACAGGGGGCTGACGTCAATTGAGGAAAAACTGTTTTTT	CASSSHRGLTSIEEKLFF